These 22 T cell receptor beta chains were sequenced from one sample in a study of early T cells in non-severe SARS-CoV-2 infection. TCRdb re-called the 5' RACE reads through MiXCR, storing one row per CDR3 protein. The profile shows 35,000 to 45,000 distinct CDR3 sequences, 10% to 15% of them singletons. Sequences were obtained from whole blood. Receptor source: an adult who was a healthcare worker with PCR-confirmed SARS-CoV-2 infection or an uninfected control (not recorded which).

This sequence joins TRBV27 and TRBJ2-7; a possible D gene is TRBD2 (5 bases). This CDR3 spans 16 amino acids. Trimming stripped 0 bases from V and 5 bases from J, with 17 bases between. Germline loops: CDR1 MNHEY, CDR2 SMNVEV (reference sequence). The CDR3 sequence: CASSLSRATLLHEQYF. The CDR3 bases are TGTGCCAGCAGTTTATCGAGGGCAACCCTGCTCCACGAGCAGTACTTC.

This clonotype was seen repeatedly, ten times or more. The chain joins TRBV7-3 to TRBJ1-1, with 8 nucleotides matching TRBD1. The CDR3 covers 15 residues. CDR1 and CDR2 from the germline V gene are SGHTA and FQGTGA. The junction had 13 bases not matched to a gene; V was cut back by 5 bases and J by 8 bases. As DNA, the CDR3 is TGTGCCAGCAGCGGGGAAGGACAGGGTATGAAAGAAGCTTTCTTT. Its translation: CASSGEGQGMKEAFF.

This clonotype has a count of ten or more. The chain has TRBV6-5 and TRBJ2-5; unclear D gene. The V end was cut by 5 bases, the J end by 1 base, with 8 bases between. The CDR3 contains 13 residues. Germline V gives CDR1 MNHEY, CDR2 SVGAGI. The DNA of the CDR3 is TGTGCCAGCAGTCAGGTAGTCCAAGAGACCCAGTACTTC. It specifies CASSQVVQETQYF.

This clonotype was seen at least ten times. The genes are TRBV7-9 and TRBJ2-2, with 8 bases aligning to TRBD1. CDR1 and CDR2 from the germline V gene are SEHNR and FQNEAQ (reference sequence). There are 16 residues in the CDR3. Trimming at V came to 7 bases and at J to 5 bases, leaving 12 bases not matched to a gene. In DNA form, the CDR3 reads TGTGCCAGCATCCCCCTGACAGGGGCGGGGACCGGGGAGCTGTTTTTT. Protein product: CASIPLTGAGTGELFF.

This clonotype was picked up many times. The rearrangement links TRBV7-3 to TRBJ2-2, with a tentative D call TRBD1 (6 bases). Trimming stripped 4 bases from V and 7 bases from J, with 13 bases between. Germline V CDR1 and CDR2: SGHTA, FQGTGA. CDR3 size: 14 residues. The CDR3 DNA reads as TGTGCCAGCAGCTACAACAGGGATCACGGGGAGCTGTTTTTT. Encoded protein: CASSYNRDHGELFF.

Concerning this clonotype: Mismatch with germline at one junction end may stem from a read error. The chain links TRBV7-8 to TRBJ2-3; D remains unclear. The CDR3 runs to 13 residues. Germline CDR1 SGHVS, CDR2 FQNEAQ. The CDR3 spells CAGSSRPTDTQYF. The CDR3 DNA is TGTGCCGGCAGCTCACGACCCACAGATACGCAGTATTTT.

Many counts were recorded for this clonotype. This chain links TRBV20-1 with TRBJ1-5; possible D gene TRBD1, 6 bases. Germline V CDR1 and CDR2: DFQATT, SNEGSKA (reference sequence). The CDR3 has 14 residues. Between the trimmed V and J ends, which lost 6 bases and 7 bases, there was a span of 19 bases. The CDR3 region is CSATGGRGAQPQHF. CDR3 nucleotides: TGCAGTGCCACCGGGGGCAGGGGAGCCCAGCCCCAGCATTTT.

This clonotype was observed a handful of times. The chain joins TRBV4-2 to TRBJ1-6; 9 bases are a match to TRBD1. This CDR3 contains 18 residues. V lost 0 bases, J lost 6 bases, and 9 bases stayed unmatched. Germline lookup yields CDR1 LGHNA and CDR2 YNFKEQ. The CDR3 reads CASSQDPRTGEINSPLHF. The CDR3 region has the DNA TGTGCCAGCAGCCAAGATCCCAGGACAGGGGAGATTAATTCACCCCTCCACTTT.

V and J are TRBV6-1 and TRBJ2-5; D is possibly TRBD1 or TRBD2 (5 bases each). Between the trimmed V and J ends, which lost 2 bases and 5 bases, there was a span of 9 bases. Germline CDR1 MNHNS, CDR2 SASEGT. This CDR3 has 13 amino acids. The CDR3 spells CASSESRDETQYF. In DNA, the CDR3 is TGTGCCAGCAGTGAAAGCAGGGACGAGACCCAGTACTTC.

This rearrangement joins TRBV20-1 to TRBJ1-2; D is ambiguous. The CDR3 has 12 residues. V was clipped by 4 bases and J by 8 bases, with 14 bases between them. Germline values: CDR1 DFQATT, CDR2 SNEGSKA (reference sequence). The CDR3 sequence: CSATSTSRGYTF. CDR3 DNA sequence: TGCAGTGCTACTTCCACGTCGAGAGGCTACACCTTC.

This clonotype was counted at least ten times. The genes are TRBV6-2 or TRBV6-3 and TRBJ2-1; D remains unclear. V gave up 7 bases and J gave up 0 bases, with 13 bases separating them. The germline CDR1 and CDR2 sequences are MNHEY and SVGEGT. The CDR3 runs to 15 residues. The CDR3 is CASKLDGASYNEQFF. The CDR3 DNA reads TGTGCCAGCAAATTGGACGGAGCCTCCTACAATGAGCAGTTCTTC.

CDR3 region: CSALPPGSSYEQYF. The CDR3 DNA follows: TGCAGTGCCCTACCCCCGGGGAGCTCCTACGAGCAGTACTTC. V usage is TRBV20-1 and J usage is TRBJ2-7, with D possibly matching TRBD2 (5 bases). This CDR3 has 14 amino acids. Trimming took 6 bases from V and 0 from J, leaving 15 bases between them. Germline V lookup: CDR1 DFQATT, CDR2 SNEGSKA (reference sequence).

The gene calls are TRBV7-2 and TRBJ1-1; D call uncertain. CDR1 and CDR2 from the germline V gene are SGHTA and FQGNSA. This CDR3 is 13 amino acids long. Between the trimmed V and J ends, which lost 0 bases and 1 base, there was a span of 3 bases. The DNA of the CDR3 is TGTGCCAGCAGCTTAGCGGGGAACACTGAAGCTTTCTTT. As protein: CASSLAGNTEAFF.

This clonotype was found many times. Here the CDR3 DNA reads TGTGCCAGCAGTAGCGACACTTCCTACGAGCAGTACTTC. Amino acid sequence: CASSSDTSYEQYF. The V gene is TRBV6-5, the J gene TRBJ2-7; D is unclear. Trimming pared 5 bases from V and 1 base from J, leaving 9 bases between. CDR1 MNHEY and CDR2 SVGAGI come from the germline V gene. This CDR3 comprises 13 residues.

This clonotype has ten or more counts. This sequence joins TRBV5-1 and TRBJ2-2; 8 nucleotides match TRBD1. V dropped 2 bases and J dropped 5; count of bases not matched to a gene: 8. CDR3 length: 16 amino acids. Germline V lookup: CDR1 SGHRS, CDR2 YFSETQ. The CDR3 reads CASSLNAGGVTGELFF. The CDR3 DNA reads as TGCGCCAGCAGCTTAAACGCAGGGGGCGTTACCGGGGAGCTGTTTTTT.

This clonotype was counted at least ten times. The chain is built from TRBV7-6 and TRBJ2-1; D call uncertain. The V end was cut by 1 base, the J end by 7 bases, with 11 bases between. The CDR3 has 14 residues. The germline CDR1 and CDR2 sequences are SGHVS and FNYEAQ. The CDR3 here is CASSLVIGPNEQFF. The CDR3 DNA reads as TGTGCCAGCAGCTTAGTGATAGGGCCAAATGAGCAGTTCTTC. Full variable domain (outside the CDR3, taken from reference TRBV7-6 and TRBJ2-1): GAGVSQSPRYKVTKRGQDVALRCDPISGHVSLYWYRQALGQGPEFLTYFNYEAQQDKSGLPNDRFSAERPEGSISTLTIQRTEQRDSAMYRCASSLVIGPNEQFFGPGTRLTVL.

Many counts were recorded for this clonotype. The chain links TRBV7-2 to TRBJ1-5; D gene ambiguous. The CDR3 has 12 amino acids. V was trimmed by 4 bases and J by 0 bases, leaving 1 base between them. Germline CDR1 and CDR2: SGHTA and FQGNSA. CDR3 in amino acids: CASSYSNQPQHF. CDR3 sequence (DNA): TGTGCCAGCAGCTATAGCAATCAGCCCCAGCATTTT.

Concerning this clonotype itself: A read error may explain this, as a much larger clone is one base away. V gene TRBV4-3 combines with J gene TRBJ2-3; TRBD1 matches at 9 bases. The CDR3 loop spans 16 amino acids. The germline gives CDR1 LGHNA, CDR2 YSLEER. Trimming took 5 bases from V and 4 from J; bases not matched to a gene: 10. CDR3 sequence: CASSDTGTGLSDTQYF. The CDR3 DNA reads TGCGCCAGCAGCGATACCGGGACAGGGCTCTCAGATACGCAGTATTTT.

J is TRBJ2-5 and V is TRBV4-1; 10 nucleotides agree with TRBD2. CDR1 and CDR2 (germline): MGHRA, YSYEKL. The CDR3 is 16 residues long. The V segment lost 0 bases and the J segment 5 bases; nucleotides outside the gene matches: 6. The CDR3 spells CASSQDTSGGGETQYF. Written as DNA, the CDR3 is TGCGCCAGCAGCCAAGATACCAGCGGGGGGGGTGAGACCCAGTACTTC.

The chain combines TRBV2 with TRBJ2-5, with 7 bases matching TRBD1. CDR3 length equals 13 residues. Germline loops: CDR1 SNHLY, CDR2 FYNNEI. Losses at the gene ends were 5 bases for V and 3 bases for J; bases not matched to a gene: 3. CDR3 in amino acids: CASSRDSKETQYF. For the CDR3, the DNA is TGTGCCAGCAGTAGGGACAGTAAAGAGACCCAGTACTTC.

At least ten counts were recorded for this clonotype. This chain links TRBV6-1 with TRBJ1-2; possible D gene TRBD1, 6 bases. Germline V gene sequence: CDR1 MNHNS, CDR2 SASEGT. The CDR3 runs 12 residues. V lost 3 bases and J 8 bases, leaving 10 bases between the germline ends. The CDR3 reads CASSEGARGYTF. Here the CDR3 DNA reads TGTGCCAGCAGTGAGGGGGCTCGAGGCTACACCTTC.

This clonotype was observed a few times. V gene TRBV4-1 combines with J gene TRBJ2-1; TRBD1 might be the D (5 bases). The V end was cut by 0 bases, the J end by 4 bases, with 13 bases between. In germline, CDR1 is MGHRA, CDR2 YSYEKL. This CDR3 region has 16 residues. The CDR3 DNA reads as TGCGCCAGCAGCCAAGATTGGCAGGGAAGATACAATGAGCAGTTCTTC. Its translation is CASSQDWQGRYNEQFF.